This is a list of T cell receptor delta chains from one sample in a study of Vδ1+ human thymocytes. TCRdb applied CATT to the multiplex PCR reads for clone calling. The sample yields around 76,000 delta-chain clones, more than 30% seen once. Input material: Vdelta1+ gamma-delta thymocytes from the thymus. The source of these receptors is a boy younger than two who had congenital heart surgery. Each CDR3 is given with its conserved first and last residue. The order of the fields is D gene, J gene, V gene, clone size, CDR3 DNA, CDR3 protein. The D gene is left open where the match is weak. Rows may omit the clone size; those that give it use once, few, many or a size class.

TRDD3,TRDJ1,TRDV1,NA,TGTGCTCTTGGGGGGGACTACCGGCGACACTGGGGGGTTGATAAACTCATCTTT,CALGGDYRRHWGVDKLIF
TRDD3,TRDJ1,TRDV1,NA,TGTGCTCTTGGGGAATTTTCAGCTGGGGGATACGGGAGCGATAAACTCATCTTT,CALGEFSAGGYGSDKLIF
TRDD3,TRDJ1,TRDV1,once,TGTGCTCTTGTAGAACTTCCTACCCACGTACTTGGGGTGGGGGATACCACCGTCCCGTACACCGATAAACTCATCTTT,CALVELPTHVLGVGDTTVPYTDKLIF
NA,TRDJ1,TRDV1,NA,TGTGCTCTTGGGGCCCTTGGGGCTACTTGCGGCACCGATAAACTCATCTTT,CALGALGATCGTDKLIF
NA,TRDJ1,TRDV2,NA,TGTGCCTGTGACCATTCTTATACTCTCCCCCAAAACACCGATAAACTCATCTTT,CACDHSYTLPQNTDKLIF
TRDD3,TRDJ1,TRDV1,NA,TGTGCTCTTGGGACTCAACCCCCGCCAACTATACGTTTCAGGGGATACGCGGCGTGCGATAAACTCATCTTT,CALGTQPPPTIRFRGYAACDKLIF
NA,TRDJ1,TRDV1,NA,TGTGCTCTTGGGGAAGCCCTCCGCCAATTCGGTCCGTACACCGATAAACTCATCTTT,CALGEALRQFGPYTDKLIF
TRDD3,TRDJ1,TRDV1,NA,TGTGCTCTTAGGGAAGGGGCTGTCTGGGGGATAGGAGAACTCATCTTT,CALREGAVWGIGELIF
TRDD3,TRDJ1,TRDV1,NA,TGTGCTCTTGGGGAGCCTCCCCGGCAATCCCACGACTGGGGGATAGACGGGTTTTTCGGGGACACCGATAAACTCATCTTT,CALGEPPRQSHDWGIDGFFGDTDKLIF
NA,TRDJ1,TRDV1,NA,TGTGCTCTTGGGGAACCCTGTTCTTCCTACCACTGGGGGAAGAGGCCCACCGATAAACTCATCTTT,CALGEPCSSYHWGKRPTDKLIF
NA,TRDJ1,TRDV1,NA,TGTGCTCTTGGGGAACCTTACGATTTGGGGCCGTACACCGATAAACTCATCTTT,CALGEPYDLGPYTDKLIF
TRDD3,TRDJ1,TRDV1,NA,TGTGCTCTTGGGGAGCTACTCAGCCTACGTCCAAGTCTGGGGGATCCGTACACCGATAAACTCATCTTT,CALGELLSLRPSLGDPYTDKLIF